This T cell receptor (beta chain) was sequenced for a study of T cell responses to AZD1222 COVID-19 vaccine. Details on this clone: Its specificity is not known.

Repertoires were generated with immunoSEQ multiplex PCR, while TCRdb's copy carries only in-frame clones and drops some. The sample has 95,000 to 110,000 clones, 80% to 95% seen once. V was pared by 8 bases and J by 6 bases, with 9 bases of the junction left unmatched. The CDR3 consists of 14 residues. CDR1 and CDR2 (germline): MNHEY, SVGAGI. General study findings and limits: Vaccine-associated CD4 TCRs spanned spike, dominant at 160-218 and 743-854.

The sample consisted of peripheral blood, taken on day 0 of AZD1222 vaccination. The rearrangement links TRBV6-5 to TRBJ1-5; 8 bases fit TRBD1. This receptor was taken from an adult in good health. CDR3 in DNA: TGTGCCAGCGGCCCGACAGGGGAAGCTCAGCCCCAGCATTTT. Translating it yields CASGPTGEAQPQHF.